These 15 T cell receptor beta chains share one sample of origin, sequenced in a study of blood T cell repertoires in COVID-19. TCRdb keeps only in-frame clones here, not all; method: immunoSEQ multiplex PCR. The sample contains fewer than 350,000 clones, roughly 90% of which appear only once. Specimen: PBMCs or T cells enriched from blood (not recorded which). The source of these receptors is a woman aged 18 to 35 with acute COVID-19.

The CDR3 nucleotides are TGTGCCAGCAGTTTGGTTCTCGGGTCGGGAAATTACGAGCAGTACTTC. Its translation: CASSLVLGSGNYEQYF. The rearrangement links TRBV27 to TRBJ2-7, with D possibly TRBD2 on 5 matching bases. Trimming left V 3 bases short and J 4 bases short, with 19 bases between. This CDR3 comprises 16 residues. Germline CDR1 and CDR2: MNHEY and SMNVEV (reference sequence).

This clone was found once. The CDR3 protein is CASSFRGQDGYTF. Written as DNA, the CDR3 is TGTGCCAGCAGTTTTAGGGGGCAGGATGGCTACACCTTC. V usage is TRBV12-3 or TRBV12-4 and J usage is TRBJ1-2; the match to TRBD1 covers 7 bases. The CDR3 totals 13 residues. The V gene end was trimmed by 3 bases and the J gene end by 6 bases; junction bases not matched to a gene: 4.

The rearrangement links TRBV28 to TRBJ2-5; 7 bases are a match to TRBD1. After removal of 2 bases from V and 4 bases from J, the junction contained 7 bases not matched to a gene. The CDR3 spans 15 residues. The germline CDR1 and CDR2 sequences are MDHEN and SYDVKM. DNA of the CDR3: TGTGCCAGCAGTTTAATGGTGACAGGGCTAGAGACCCAGTACTTC. Translated, it gives CASSLMVTGLETQYF.

This clone was seen only once. The chain employs TRBV7-9 and TRBJ2-1; 7 bases agree with TRBD1. This CDR3 is built from 16 residues. V was clipped by 1 base and J by 8 bases; unmatched bases: 11. Per germline, CDR1 SEHNR and CDR2 FQNEAQ (reference sequence). The CDR3 DNA sequence: TGTGCCAGCAGCTTAGTAGGGGGTACAGGGGCCCATGAGCAGTTCTTC. The encoded protein is CASSLVGGTGAHEQFF.

For this clone: The sample holds other DNA sequences that translate to the same CDR3. The chain uses TRBV6-5 and TRBJ1-1; D may be TRBD1 (5 bases). The ends were cut back, 2 bases at V and 4 bases at J, with 8 bases in the middle. CDR1 and CDR2 from the germline V gene are MNHEY and SVGAGI. The CDR3 is made up of 13 amino acids. The CDR3, as DNA: TGTGCCAGCAGTTACGGGGGGAGCACTGAAGCTTTCTTT. Residues: CASSYGGSTEAFF.

Points on this clone: The same CDR3 can be traced to other DNA sequences in this sample. J is TRBJ2-1 and V is TRBV6-5, with 7 positions matching TRBD2. Germline loops: CDR1 MNHEY, CDR2 SVGAGI. The CDR3 contains 14 residues. V dropped 6 bases and J dropped 1; count of bases not matched to a gene: 3. DNA of the CDR3: TGTGCCAGCAGCCTAGCGGCATCCTACAATGAGCAGTTCTTC. It codes for CASSLAASYNEQFF.

V is TRBV29-1 and J is TRBJ2-7, with TRBD2 as a possible D gene (5 bases). This CDR3 contains 15 residues. Trimming left V 0 bases short and J 2 bases short, with 14 bases between. CDR1 and CDR2 from the germline V gene are SQVTM and ANQGSEA. The CDR3 protein is CSVEDLDAGAYEQYF. In DNA form, the CDR3 reads TGCAGCGTTGAAGATCTGGATGCCGGGGCCTACGAGCAGTACTTC.

The genes are TRBV4-3 and TRBJ2-1, with a weak D call TRBD2 (6 bases). The CDR3 length is 18 residues. The germline V and J ends were trimmed by 0 bases and 1 base, with 16 bases remaining between them. Germline CDR1 and CDR2: LGHNA and YSLEER. CDR3 protein: CASSQDRLAGMSYNEQFF. CDR3 bases: TGCGCCAGCAGCCAAGATAGGTTGGCGGGAATGTCCTACAATGAGCAGTTCTTC.

The chain carries TRBV14 and TRBJ2-7, with D perhaps TRBD2 (5 bases). V lost 0 bases, J lost 7 bases, and 16 bases lay in between. The CDR3 sequence is 15 residues long. Germline V lookup: CDR1 SGHDN, CDR2 FVKESK. The CDR3 nucleotides are TGTGCCAGCAGCCAAGATCGGACTTCTCTCTGGGAGCAGTACTTC. Encoded protein: CASSQDRTSLWEQYF.

The genes are TRBV18 and TRBJ1-2; the match to TRBD1 covers 7 bases. Germline assignment: CDR1 KGHSH and CDR2 LQKENI. The trim removed 3 bases at V and 6 bases at J, leaving 13 bases unmatched. The length of the CDR3 is 16 residues. CDR3 in DNA: TGTGCCAGCTCACCCCTTTCCGGGACAGAAATCGATGGCTACACCTTC. Protein sequence: CASSPLSGTEIDGYTF.

DNA of the CDR3: TGTGCCAGCAGCCTACACCCGGGACAGGGATATGGCTACACCTTC. Its protein is CASSLHPGQGYGYTF. The chain carries TRBV6-2 or TRBV6-3 and TRBJ1-2, with 9 nucleotides matching TRBD1. CDR3 size: 15 residues. Germline V CDR1 and CDR2: MNHEY, SVGEGT. J gave up 5 bases and V 6 bases, and 10 bases lay outside the gene matches.

The chain is built from TRBV7-3 and TRBJ2-3, with D possibly matching TRBD1 (6 bases). The CDR3 is 16 amino acids. Germline CDR1 SGHTA, CDR2 FQGTGA. V dropped 2 bases and J dropped 0 bases, with 12 bases sitting between them. CDR3 loop: CASSLAPTGSTDTQYF. The CDR3 DNA sequence: TGTGCCAGCAGCTTAGCGCCCACAGGGAGCACAGATACGCAGTATTTT.

The chain combines TRBV5-8 with TRBJ1-3, with 10 positions matching TRBD1. Germline V gene sequence: CDR1 SGHTS, CDR2 YDEGEE. The CDR3 is made up of 18 amino acids. Trimming removed 3 bases from V and 3 bases from J; junction bases left unmatched: 12. In nucleotides, the CDR3 is TGTGCCAGCAGCTCTTGGAAGGGACAGGGGTTCGGTGGAAACACCATATATTTT. This codes for CASSSWKGQGFGGNTIYF.

The CDR3 protein is CAISEQLGQKLDIGELFF. CDR3 sequence (DNA): TGTGCCATCAGTGAGCAGTTGGGACAGAAGTTAGACATCGGGGAGCTGTTTTTT. V is TRBV10-3 and J is TRBJ2-2, with 7 nucleotides matching TRBD1. Germline CDR1 ENHRY, CDR2 SYGVKD. The CDR3 is made up of 18 amino acids. Trimming removed 2 bases from V and 7 bases from J; junction bases left unmatched: 16.

V and J are TRBV18 and TRBJ1-2; TRBD1 aligns across 7 bases. V lost 3 bases and J lost 0; bases outside the gene matches: 1. Germline lookup yields CDR1 KGHSH and CDR2 LQKENI. The CDR3 runs 14 residues. CDR3 DNA: TGTGCCAGCTCACCGGGGACAGCTAACTATGGCTACACCTTC. Translation: CASSPGTANYGYTF.